This TCR beta chain comes out of a study of early T cells in non-severe SARS-CoV-2 infection. As part of library construction, unique molecular identifiers were attached to individual cDNA molecules. MiXCR, applied by TCRdb to the 5' RACE reads, yields one record per CDR3 protein. This sample has almost 65,000 distinct CDR3 sequences; over 4% occur once, and the top ten carry 4.5% to 5.5%. This clonotype was recorded many times. Material: whole blood. This TCR derives from an adult who was a healthcare worker with PCR-confirmed SARS-CoV-2 infection or an uninfected control (not recorded which).

The CDR3 sequence is CASSQDKGATNEKLFF. CDR3 nucleotide sequence: TGCGCCAGCAGCCAAGATAAGGGGGCGACTAATGAAAAACTGTTTTTT. The chain couples TRBV4-3 to TRBJ1-4; 7 nucleotides align to TRBD1. Germline loops: CDR1 LGHNA, CDR2 YSLEER. The CDR3 is 16 amino acids. V shed 0 bases and J 2 bases; nucleotides not matched to a gene: 3.